This TCR beta chain is from a study of blood T cell repertoires in COVID-19. For the study at large: Acute-phase and convalescent COVID-19 samples originated in the United States, Italy and Spain.

Authors' processing steps: Amplification from reference gene primers served as the basis for estimated nucleated cell counts. Only in-frame clones appear in the TCRdb table, and some are missing; sequencing was by immunoSEQ multiplex PCR. V and J calls and clone size are those listed in that table; D and trimming were worked out from the DNA. The repertoire includes roughly 140,000 clones, roughly nine tenths of them detected once, and roughly 2.2% sits in the top ten. This CDR3 has 15 residues. Germline V gives CDR1 LGHDT, CDR2 YNNKEL (reference sequence). V lost 0 bases and J lost 4, with 13 bases in between.

The specimen was peripheral blood. The chain uses TRBV3-1 (or the pseudogene TRBV3-2) and TRBJ2-7, with D possibly being TRBD2 (6 bases). This receptor was identified in a woman in her 70s with acute or convalescent COVID-19. The CDR3 nucleotides are TGTGCCAGCAGCCAAGATACGCAGGGAGGATACGAGCAGTACTTC. Encoded protein: CASSQDTQGGYEQYF.